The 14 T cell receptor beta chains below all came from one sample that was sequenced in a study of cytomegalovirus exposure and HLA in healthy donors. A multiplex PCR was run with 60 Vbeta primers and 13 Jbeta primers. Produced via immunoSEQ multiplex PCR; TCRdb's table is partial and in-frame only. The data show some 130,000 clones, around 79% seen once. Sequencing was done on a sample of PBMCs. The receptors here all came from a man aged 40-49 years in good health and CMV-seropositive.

The CDR3 here is CAWCLPGLAGGNEQFF. DNA of the CDR3: TGTGCCTGGTGTCTGCCGGGACTAGCGGGGGGCAATGAGCAGTTCTTC. The V and J genes are TRBV30 and TRBJ2-1, with 15 positions matching TRBD2. The CDR3 spans 16 residues. Trimming took 5 bases from V and 6 from J; bases not matched to a gene: 8. Germline values: CDR1 GTSNPN, CDR2 SVGIG (reference sequence).

The CDR3 reads CASSWTSGAYEQYF. Written as DNA, the CDR3 is TGCGCCAGCAGCTGGACTAGCGGAGCCTACGAGCAGTACTTC. The genes are TRBV5-1 and TRBJ2-7; 10 bases are shared with TRBD2. The germline gives CDR1 SGHRS, CDR2 YFSETQ. This CDR3 region has 14 residues. Germline trimming cut 3 bases from V and 2 bases from J; bases unmatched to any gene: 2.

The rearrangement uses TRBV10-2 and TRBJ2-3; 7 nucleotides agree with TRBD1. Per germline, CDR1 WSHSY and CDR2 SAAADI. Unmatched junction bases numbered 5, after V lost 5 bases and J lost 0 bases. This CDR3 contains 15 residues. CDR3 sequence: CASSRDRTSTDTQYF. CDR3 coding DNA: TGCGCCAGCAGTAGGGACAGAACTAGCACAGATACGCAGTATTTT.

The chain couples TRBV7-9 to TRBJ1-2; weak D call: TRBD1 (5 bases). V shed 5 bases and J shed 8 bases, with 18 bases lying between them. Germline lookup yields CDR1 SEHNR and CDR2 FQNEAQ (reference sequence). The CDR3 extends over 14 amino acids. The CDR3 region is CASSPLPGTRGYTF. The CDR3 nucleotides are TGTGCCAGCAGCCCCCTCCCGGGGACTAGGGGCTACACCTTC.

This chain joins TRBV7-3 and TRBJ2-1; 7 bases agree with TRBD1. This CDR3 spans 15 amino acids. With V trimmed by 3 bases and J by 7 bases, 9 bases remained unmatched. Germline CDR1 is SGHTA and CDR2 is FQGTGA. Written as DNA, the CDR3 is TGTGCCAGCAGCTTCCGGGACAGTGCCGGGAATGAGCAGTTCTTC. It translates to CASSFRDSAGNEQFF. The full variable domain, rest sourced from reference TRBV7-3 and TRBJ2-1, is GAGVSQTPSNKVTEKGKYVELRCDPISGHTALYWYRQSLGQGPEFLIYFQGTGAADDSGLPNDRFFAVRPEGSVSTLKIQRTERGDSAVYLCASSFRDSAGNEQFFGPGTRLTVL.

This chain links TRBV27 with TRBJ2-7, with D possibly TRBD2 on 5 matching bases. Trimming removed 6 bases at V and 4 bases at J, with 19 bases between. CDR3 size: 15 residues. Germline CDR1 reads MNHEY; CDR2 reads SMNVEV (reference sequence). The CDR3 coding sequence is TGTGCCAGCAGCTTAAGCGGTGACACGGCGTACGAGCAGTACTTC. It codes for CASSLSGDTAYEQYF.

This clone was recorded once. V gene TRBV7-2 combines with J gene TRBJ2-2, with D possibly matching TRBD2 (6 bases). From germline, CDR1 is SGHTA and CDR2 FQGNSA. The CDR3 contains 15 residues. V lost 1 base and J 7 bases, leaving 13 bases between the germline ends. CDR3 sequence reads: CASSLEPSAVGELFF. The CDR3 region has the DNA TGTGCCAGCAGCTTAGAACCTAGCGCAGTCGGGGAGCTGTTTTTT.

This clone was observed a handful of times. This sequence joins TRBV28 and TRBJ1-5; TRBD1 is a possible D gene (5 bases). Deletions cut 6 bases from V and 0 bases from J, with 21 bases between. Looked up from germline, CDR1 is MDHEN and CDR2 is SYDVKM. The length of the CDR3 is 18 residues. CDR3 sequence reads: CASSGYEAGRYSNQPQHF. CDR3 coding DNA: TGTGCCAGCAGCGGGTATGAGGCAGGGCGTTATAGCAATCAGCCCCAGCATTTT.

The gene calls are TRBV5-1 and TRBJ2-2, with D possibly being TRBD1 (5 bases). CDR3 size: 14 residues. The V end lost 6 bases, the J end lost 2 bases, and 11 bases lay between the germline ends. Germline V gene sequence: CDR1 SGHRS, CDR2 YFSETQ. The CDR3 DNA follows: TGCGCCAGCACCGAAACAGGAAACACCGGGGAGCTGTTTTTT. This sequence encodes CASTETGNTGELFF.

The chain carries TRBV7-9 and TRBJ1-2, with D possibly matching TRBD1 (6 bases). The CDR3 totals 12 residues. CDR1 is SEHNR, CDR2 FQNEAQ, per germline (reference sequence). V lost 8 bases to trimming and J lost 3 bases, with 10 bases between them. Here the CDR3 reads CASDNRDYGYTF. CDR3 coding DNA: TGTGCCAGCGACAACAGGGACTATGGCTACACCTTC. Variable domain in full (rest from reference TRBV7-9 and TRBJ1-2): DTGVSQNPRHKITKRGQNVTFRCDPISEHNRLYWYRQTLGQGPEFLTYFQNEAQLEKSRLLSDRFSAERPKGSFSTLEIQRTEQGDSAMYLCASDNRDYGYTFGSGTRLTVV.

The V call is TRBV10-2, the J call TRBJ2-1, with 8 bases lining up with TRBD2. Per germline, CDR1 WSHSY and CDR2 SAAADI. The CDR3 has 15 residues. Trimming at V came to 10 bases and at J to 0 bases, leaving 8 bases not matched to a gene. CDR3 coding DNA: TGCGCCACCGGGGGAAGCGGGAGCTCCTACAATGAGCAGTTCTTC. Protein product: CATGGSGSSYNEQFF.

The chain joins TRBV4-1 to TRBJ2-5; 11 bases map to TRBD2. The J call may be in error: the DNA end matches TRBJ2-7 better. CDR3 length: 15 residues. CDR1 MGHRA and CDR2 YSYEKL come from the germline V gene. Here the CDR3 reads CASSHQTSGSYEQYF. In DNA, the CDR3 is TGCGCCAGCAGCCACCAAACTAGCGGGAGCTACGAGCAGTACTTC.

Here the CDR3 DNA reads TGTGCCAGCAGCTCCATTTTCCCGGGACAGGGACCTTACGAGCAGTACTTC. Amino acid sequence: CASSSIFPGQGPYEQYF. This chain links TRBV7-8 with TRBJ2-5, with TRBD1 matching 9 bases. Gene TRBJ2-7 matches the end of the DNA better, so the J call may be wrong. Germline V lookup: CDR1 SGHVS, CDR2 FQNEAQ. This CDR3 contains 17 residues.

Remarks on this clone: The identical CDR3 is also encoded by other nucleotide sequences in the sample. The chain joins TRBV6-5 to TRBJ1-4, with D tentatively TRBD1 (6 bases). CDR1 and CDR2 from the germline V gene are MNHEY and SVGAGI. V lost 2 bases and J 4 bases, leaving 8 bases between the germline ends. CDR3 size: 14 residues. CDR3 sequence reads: CASSYGQHNEKLFF. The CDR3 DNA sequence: TGTGCCAGCAGTTACGGACAGCATAATGAAAAACTGTTTTTT.